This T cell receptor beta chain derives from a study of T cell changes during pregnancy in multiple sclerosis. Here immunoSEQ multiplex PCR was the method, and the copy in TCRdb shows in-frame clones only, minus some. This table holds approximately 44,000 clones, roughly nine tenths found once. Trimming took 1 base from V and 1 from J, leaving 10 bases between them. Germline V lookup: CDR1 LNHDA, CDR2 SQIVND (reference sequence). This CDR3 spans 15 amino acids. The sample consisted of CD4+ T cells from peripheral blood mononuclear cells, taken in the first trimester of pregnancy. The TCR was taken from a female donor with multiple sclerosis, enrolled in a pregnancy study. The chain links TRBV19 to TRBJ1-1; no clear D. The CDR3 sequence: CASSIGGGRNTEAFF. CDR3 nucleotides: TGTGCCAGTAGTATAGGCGGCGGCAGGAACACTGAAGCTTTCTTT.